Presented here are 21 T cell receptor beta chains from one specimen sequenced in a study of regulatory T cells in long-lasting Graves disease. Both iRepertoire HTBI primers and Arm-PCR of CDR3 regions were used to build the TCR beta libraries. MiXCR, run by TCRdb on the multiplex PCR reads, gives a single entry per CDR3 protein. Of 500,000 to 800,000 distinct CDR3 sequences listed, 25% to 35% are singletons. Time point noted: persistent/refractory GD, antithyroid drugs over 5 years with positive TRAb. After RNA was extracted from PBMCs, the TCR library was made from it. The sample in question was peripheral blood mononuclear cells (PBMCs), obtained when the disease was refractory, from a patient treated with antithyroid drugs. The receptors shown here come from a female donor with Graves disease.

This clonotype has at least ten counts. The chain recombines TRBV28 with TRBJ1-1, with D unclear. The V and J ends lost 10 bases and 0 bases respectively, with 12 bases between them. The CDR3 is 13 residues long. Germline lookup yields CDR1 MDHEN and CDR2 SYDVKM. This CDR3 is CAILGNLNTEAFF. DNA of the CDR3: TGTGCCATCCTCGGTAACTTGAACACTGAAGCTTTCTTT. Using reference TRBV28 and TRBJ1-1 for the parts outside the CDR3, the full variable domain is DVKVTQSSRYLVKRTGEKVFLECVQDMDHENMFWYRQDPGLGLRLIYFSYDVKMKEKGDIPEGYSVSREKKERFSLILESASTNQTSMYLCAILGNLNTEAFFGQGTRLTVV.

The genes are TRBV7-2 and TRBJ1-6; D perhaps matches TRBD1 (5 bases). This CDR3 comprises 14 residues. Trimming shortened V by 5 bases and J by 8 bases, and 13 bases separated the two germline ends. Germline values: CDR1 SGHTA, CDR2 FQGNSA. DNA for the CDR3: TGTGCCAGCAGCGGCGACAGCGGATATTCACCCCTCCACTTT. Protein product: CASSGDSGYSPLHF.

J is TRBJ1-5 and V is TRBV12-3 or TRBV12-4; 9 bases line up with TRBD1. J gave up 7 bases and V 5 bases, and 9 bases lay outside the gene matches. The CDR3 has 15 residues. CDR3 nucleotides: TGTGCCAGCAGTAGCTCCGGGACAGGGAGCCAGCCCCAGCATTTT. Encoded protein: CASSSSGTGSQPQHF.

This clonotype appeared a single time. The chain carries TRBV6-1 and TRBJ2-7, with 12 bases aligning to TRBD1. The germline gives CDR1 MNHNS, CDR2 SASEGT. The CDR3 has 13 residues. V gave up 8 bases and J gave up 10 bases; unmatched junction bases: 9. The CDR3 sequence is CASGPGQGASQYF. CDR3 in DNA: TGTGCCAGCGGACCGGGACAGGGGGCGTCCCAGTACTTC.

DNA of the CDR3: TGTGCCAGCGAGGGACTGGCCTTGTACAATGAGCAGTTCTTC. Translating gives CASEGLALYNEQFF. The chain links TRBV12-3 or TRBV12-4 to TRBJ2-1; D possibly corresponds to TRBD2 (6 bases). This CDR3 region has 14 residues. The V gene lost 8 bases and the J gene lost 4 bases, with 15 bases spanning the gap.

The table lists this clonotype with many counts. V gene TRBV27 combines with J gene TRBJ2-7; D uncertain. The CDR3 spans 14 residues. Trimming pared 4 bases from V and 2 bases from J, leaving 12 bases between. CDR1 and CDR2 from the germline V gene are MNHEY and SMNVEV (reference sequence). As DNA, the CDR3 is TGTGCCAGCAGTTCCTTCGACGGTCCCTACGAGCAGTACTTC. Protein: CASSSFDGPYEQYF.

This rearrangement joins TRBV11-1 to TRBJ1-2; 10 nucleotides match TRBD1. The germline gives CDR1 SGHAT, CDR2 FQDESV (reference sequence). V dropped 2 bases and J dropped 3; count of bases not matched to a gene: 9. The CDR3 loop spans 17 amino acids. CDR3 DNA: TGTGCCAGCAGCTTAACCCCTGGGACAGGGGCGGACTATGGCTACACCTTC. Residues: CASSLTPGTGADYGYTF. Full variable domain (outside the CDR3, taken from reference TRBV11-1 and TRBJ1-2): EAEVAQSPRYKITEKSQAVAFWCDPISGHATLYWYRQILGQGPELLVQFQDESVVDDSQLPKDRFSAERLKGVDSTLKIQPAELGDSAMYLCASSLTPGTGADYGYTFGSGTRLTVV.

The chain is built from TRBV30 and TRBJ1-1, with 7 bases identical to TRBD1. Germline V gene lookup returns CDR1 GTSNPN and CDR2 SVGIG (reference sequence). The CDR3 has 13 amino acids. The V segment lost 4 bases and the J segment 2 bases; nucleotides outside the gene matches: 4. The CDR3 reads CAWNYRGNTEAFF. CDR3 DNA: TGTGCCTGGAACTACAGGGGAAACACTGAAGCTTTCTTT.

To note about this clonotype: At one of its ends the junction is not consistent with the germline gene, which may arise from a read error. The chain couples TRBV6-1 to TRBJ2-3, with TRBD1 matching 7 bases. The CDR3 extends over 13 amino acids. CDR1 and CDR2 (germline): MNHNS, SASEGT. In DNA, the CDR3 is TGCGCCAGCAGGGACAGCCCCGATGGTACGCAGTATTTT. This encodes CASRDSPDGTQYF.

This chain links TRBV3-1 with TRBJ2-5; no clear D. In germline, CDR1 is LGHDT, CDR2 YNNKEL (reference sequence). This CDR3 has 14 residues. V was pared by 8 bases and J by 2 bases, with 15 bases between. DNA for the CDR3: TGTGCCAGCTCGGCCTCCGTGGCTCAAGAGACCCAGTACTTC. This encodes CASSASVAQETQYF.

This clonotype has more than one count but fewer than ten. This rearrangement joins TRBV5-1 to TRBJ2-7; possibly TRBD2 for D (5 bases). Trimming stripped 0 bases from V and 5 bases from J, with 12 bases between. This CDR3 comprises 14 residues. The germline V gene has CDR1 SGHRS and CDR2 YFSETQ. The CDR3 DNA sequence: TGCGCCAGCAGCTTGGCCCCGGGGATCCACGAGCAGTACTTC. Its translation: CASSLAPGIHEQYF.

This clonotype was observed many times. V gene TRBV6-5 combines with J gene TRBJ1-2; 12 nucleotides line up with TRBD1. The junction had 6 bases not matched to a gene; V was cut back by 2 bases and J by 8 bases. Germline V gene lookup returns CDR1 MNHEY and CDR2 SVGAGI. This CDR3 region has 15 residues. Written as DNA, the CDR3 is TGTGCCAGCAGTTACGGACGGGACAGGGGGCGCGGCTACACCTTC. This codes for CASSYGRDRGRGYTF.

This clonotype was seen a few times. This chain connects TRBV28 to TRBJ2-5, with D maybe TRBD2 (5 bases). Per the germline V gene, CDR1 is MDHEN and CDR2 is SYDVKM. V was pared by 7 bases and J by 4 bases, with 13 bases between. The CDR3 has 13 residues. CDR3 DNA: TGTGCCAGCACTCGTCCACGGGGAGAGACCCAGTACTTC. Translation: CASTRPRGETQYF.

This clonotype came up many times. The CDR3 sequence: CASSLVLGGNTEAFF. Written as DNA, the CDR3 is TGTGCCAGCAGCTTGGTTTTAGGCGGGAACACTGAAGCTTTCTTT. The chain combines TRBV5-6 with TRBJ1-1; no firm D call. The CDR3 is made up of 15 amino acids. Germline CDR1 is SGHDT and CDR2 is YYEEEE. V was clipped by 0 bases and J by 1 base, with 10 bases between them.

V and J are TRBV6-5 and TRBJ1-5; tentatively, D is TRBD1 (5 bases). The germline V and J ends were trimmed by 0 bases and 10 bases, with 19 bases remaining between them. This CDR3 comprises 16 residues. CDR1 is MNHEY and CDR2 is SVGAGI in the germline V gene. The CDR3 nucleotides read TGTGCCAGCAGTTACTCTCGGGACTGCCAAGGTGGACCCCAGCATTTT. It specifies CASSYSRDCQGGPQHF.

This clonotype was found a few times. The gene calls are TRBV6-1 and TRBJ2-2; 8 bases are a match to TRBD1. CDR1 is MNHNS and CDR2 is SASEGT in the germline V gene. The ends lost 6 bases at V and 5 bases at J; junction bases unmatched: 5. The CDR3 has 14 residues. DNA of the CDR3: TGTGCCAGCAGGCGGGACAGGTTGACCGGGGAGCTGTTTTTT. Residues: CASRRDRLTGELFF.

This clonotype was found many times. J is TRBJ1-2 and V is TRBV11-2; no definite D call. With 3 bases removed from V and 1 base from J, the gap between germline ends came to 3 bases. This CDR3 comprises 12 residues. Per germline, CDR1 SGHAT and CDR2 FQNNGV. This CDR3 reads CASSFFNYGYTF. The DNA for the CDR3 is TGTGCCAGCAGCTTTTTTAACTATGGCTACACCTTC.

The genes are TRBV16 and TRBJ2-2; D remains ambiguous. The V gene's germline CDR1 is KGHSY and CDR2 FQNENV. Trimming cost V 1 base and J 7 bases, with 13 bases left between them. The CDR3 covers 15 residues. CDR3 DNA: TGTGCCAGCAGCCAATTCTGGGATTCCGACGGGGAGCTGTTTTTT. It translates to CASSQFWDSDGELFF. Filled out from reference TRBV16 and TRBJ2-2, the complete variable domain reads GEEVAQTPKHLVRGEGQKAKLYCAPIKGHSYVFWYQQVLKNEFKFLISFQNENVFDETGMPKERFSAKCLPNSPCSLEIQATKLEDSAVYFCASSQFWDSDGELFFGEGSRLTVL.

This clonotype has just a few counts. This sequence joins TRBV28 and TRBJ1-2; the match to TRBD1 covers 12 bases. Per germline, CDR1 MDHEN and CDR2 SYDVKM. V dropped 5 bases and J dropped 4; count of bases not matched to a gene: 14. This CDR3 comprises 18 residues. CDR3 amino acids: CASSPYSGTGGSGYGYTF. DNA of the CDR3: TGTGCCAGCAGTCCATATTCCGGGACAGGGGGCTCGGGCTATGGCTACACCTTC.

This clonotype has at least ten counts. The V and J genes are TRBV28 and TRBJ2-7; possibly TRBD2 for D (7 bases). Germline CDR1 is MDHEN and CDR2 is SYDVKM. Trimming removed 6 bases at V and 4 bases at J, with 19 bases between. This CDR3 is 15 amino acids long. The CDR3 sequence is CASRREGEGVYEQYF. The CDR3 DNA reads as TGTGCCAGCAGGCGAGAGGGGGAGGGGGTATACGAGCAGTACTTC.

The chain joins TRBV7-9 to TRBJ2-7, with 7 positions matching TRBD2. The CDR3 has 13 amino acids. Germline CDR1 SEHNR, CDR2 FQNEAQ (reference sequence). V gave up 0 bases and J gave up 7 bases; unmatched junction bases: 3. The DNA for the CDR3 is TGTGCCAGCAGCTTAGCGGGAGGGCCTGAGCAGTACTTC. This translates into CASSLAGGPEQYF.